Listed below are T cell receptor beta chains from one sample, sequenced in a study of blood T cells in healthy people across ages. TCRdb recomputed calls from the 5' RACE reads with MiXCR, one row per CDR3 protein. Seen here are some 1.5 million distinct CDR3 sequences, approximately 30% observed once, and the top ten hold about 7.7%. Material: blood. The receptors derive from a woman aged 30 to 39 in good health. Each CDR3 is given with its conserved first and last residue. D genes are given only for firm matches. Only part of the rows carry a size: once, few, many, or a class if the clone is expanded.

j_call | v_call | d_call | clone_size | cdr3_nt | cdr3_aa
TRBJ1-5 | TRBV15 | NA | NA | TGTGCCATCAGCAGCCAGACTGCGAATCAGCCCCAGCATTTT | CAISSQTANQPQHF
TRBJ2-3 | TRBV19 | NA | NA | TGTGCCAGTACCCCGGGACGGCCTAGCACAGATACGCAGTATTTT | CASTPGRPSTDTQYF
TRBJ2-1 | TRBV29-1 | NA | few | TGCAGCCCACCCTACGAGGACAGACCTATCTACAATGAGCAGTTCTTC | CSPPYEDRPIYNEQFF
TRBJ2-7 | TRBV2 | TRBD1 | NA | TGTGCCAGCAGTGAAGGTGGGACAGGGGGCTACGAGCAGTACTTC | CASSEGGTGGYEQYF
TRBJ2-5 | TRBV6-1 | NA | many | TGTGCCAGCACCAGAGGCTCAGCGGCAGTTGCGCAAGAGACCCAGTACTTC | CASTRGSAAVAQETQYF
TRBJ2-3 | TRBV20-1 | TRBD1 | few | TGCAGTGCTGGGGGACAGGTCACAGATACGCAGTATTTT | CSAGGQVTDTQYF
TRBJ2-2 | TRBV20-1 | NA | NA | TGCAGTGCTAGTAGGGGGAACACCGGGGAGCTGTTTTTT | CSASRGNTGELFF
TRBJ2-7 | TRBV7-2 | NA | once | TGTGCCAGCAGCTTAGGGAGGGGGTACGGGCAGTACTTC | CASSLGRGYGQYF
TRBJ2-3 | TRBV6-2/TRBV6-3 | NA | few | TGTGCCAGCAGTTACCGGCTGGCAGATACGCAGTATTTT | CASSYRLADTQYF
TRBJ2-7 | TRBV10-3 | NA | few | TGTGCCATCAGTGAGTCGGAGGCCTACGAGCAGTACTTC | CAISESEAYEQYF
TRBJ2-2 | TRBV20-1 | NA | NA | TGCAGTGCTAGAGATTCCTCCCACACCGGGGAGCGGTTTTTT | CSARDSSHTGERFF
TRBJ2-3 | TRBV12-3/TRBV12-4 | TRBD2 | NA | TGTGCCAGCAGTTTAGCGGGGAGGGCTTCCCAAGAAACGCAGTATTTT | CASSLAGRASQETQYF